The text below deals with one T cell receptor (beta chain). Trimming removed 5 bases from V and 6 bases from J; junction bases left unmatched: 6. CDR3 length: 13 amino acids. CDR1 is MNHEY and CDR2 is SVGAGI in the germline V gene. This sample is part of a study of blood T cell repertoires in COVID-19. Here immunoSEQ multiplex PCR was the method, and the copy in TCRdb shows in-frame clones only, minus some. The sample records around 190,000 clones, about 88% being singletons. The chain joins TRBV6-5 to TRBJ1-2, with 7 bases lining up with TRBD1. Sequences were obtained from peripheral blood. The sequence was obtained from a man between 50 and 59 years old with COVID-19, enrolled during active disease. CDR3 sequence reads: CASSTTGVDGYTF. CDR3 DNA: TGTGCCAGCAGTACTACAGGGGTGGATGGCTACACCTTC.